This T cell receptor beta chain stems from a study of OX40 agonist ivuxolimab in advanced cancers. Study-wide context: Ivuxolimab was delivered to patients intravenously every 2 weeks at doses spanning 0.01 to 10 mg/kg. The study's findings and limits: Among expanded peripheral T cells, antigen specificity went undetermined.

To note about this clone: The antigen is unknown.

Some clones are missing from TCRdb's copy, which holds only in-frame ones; the method was immunoSEQ multiplex PCR. The data show fewer than 45,000 clones, with around nine tenths seen just once and over 10% held by the top ten. The CDR3 runs 16 residues. Trimming removed 0 bases at V and 4 bases at J, with 15 bases between. CDR1 and CDR2 from the germline V gene are SGHDT and YYEEEE. The TCR comes from an adult with an advanced solid tumor such as melanoma, head and neck, liver or kidney cancer. The rearrangement uses TRBV5-6 and TRBJ2-3, with D possibly matching TRBD2 (5 bases). The material sequenced was CD4+ or CD8+ T cells sorted from blood, taken in a trial of the OX40 agonist ivuxolimab. The CDR3 sequence is CASSLGEGVYADTQYF. DNA of the CDR3: TGTGCCAGCAGCTTGGGTGAGGGAGTGTACGCAGATACGCAGTATTTT.